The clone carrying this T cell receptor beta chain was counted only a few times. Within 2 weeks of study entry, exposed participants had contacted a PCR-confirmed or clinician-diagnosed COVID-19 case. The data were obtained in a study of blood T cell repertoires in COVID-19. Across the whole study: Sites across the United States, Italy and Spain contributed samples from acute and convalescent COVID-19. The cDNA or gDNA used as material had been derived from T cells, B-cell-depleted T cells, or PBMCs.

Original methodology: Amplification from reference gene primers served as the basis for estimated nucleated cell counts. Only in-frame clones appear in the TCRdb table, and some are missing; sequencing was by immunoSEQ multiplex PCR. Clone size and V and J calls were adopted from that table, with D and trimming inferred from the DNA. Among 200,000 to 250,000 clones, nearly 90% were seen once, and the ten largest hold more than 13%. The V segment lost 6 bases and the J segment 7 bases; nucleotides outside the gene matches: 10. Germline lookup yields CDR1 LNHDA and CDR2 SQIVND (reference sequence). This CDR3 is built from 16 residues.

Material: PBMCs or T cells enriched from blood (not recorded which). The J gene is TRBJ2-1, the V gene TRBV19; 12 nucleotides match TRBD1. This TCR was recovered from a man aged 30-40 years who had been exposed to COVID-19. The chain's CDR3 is CASRPSGTGGRNEQFF. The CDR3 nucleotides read TGTGCCAGTAGACCCTCCGGGACAGGGGGCCGAAATGAGCAGTTCTTC. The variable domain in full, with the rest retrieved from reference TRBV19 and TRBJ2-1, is DGGITQSPKYLFRKEGQNVTLSCEQNLNHDAMYWYRQDPGQGLRLIYYSQIVNDFQKGDIAEGYSVSREKKESFPLTVTSAQKNPTAFYLCASRPSGTGGRNEQFFGPGTRLTVL.